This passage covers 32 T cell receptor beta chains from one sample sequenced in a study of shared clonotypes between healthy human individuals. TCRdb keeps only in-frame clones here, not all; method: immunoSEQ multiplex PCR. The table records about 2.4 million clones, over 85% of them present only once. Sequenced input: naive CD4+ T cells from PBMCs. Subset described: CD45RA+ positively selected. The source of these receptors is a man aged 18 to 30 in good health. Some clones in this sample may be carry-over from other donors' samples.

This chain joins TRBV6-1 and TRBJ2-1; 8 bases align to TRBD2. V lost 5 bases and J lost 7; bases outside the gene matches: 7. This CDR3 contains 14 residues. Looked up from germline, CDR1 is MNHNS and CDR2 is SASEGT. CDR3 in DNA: TGTGCCAGCAGTATTGGACTAGCTCAAAATGAGCAGTTCTTC. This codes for CASSIGLAQNEQFF.

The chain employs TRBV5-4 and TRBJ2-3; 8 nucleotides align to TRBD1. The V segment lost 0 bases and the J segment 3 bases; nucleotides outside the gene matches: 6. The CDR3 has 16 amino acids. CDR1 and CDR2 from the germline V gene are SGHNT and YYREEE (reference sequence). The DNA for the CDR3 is TGTGCCAGCAGCTTGGGGACAGGGTGGGGGACAGATACGCAGTATTTT. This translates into CASSLGTGWGTDTQYF. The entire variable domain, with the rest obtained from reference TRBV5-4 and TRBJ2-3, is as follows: ETGVTQSPTHLIKTRGQQVTLRCSSQSGHNTVSWYQQALGQGPQFIFQYYREEENGRGNFPPRFSGLQFPNYSSELNVNALELDDSALYLCASSLGTGWGTDTQYFGPGTRLTVL.

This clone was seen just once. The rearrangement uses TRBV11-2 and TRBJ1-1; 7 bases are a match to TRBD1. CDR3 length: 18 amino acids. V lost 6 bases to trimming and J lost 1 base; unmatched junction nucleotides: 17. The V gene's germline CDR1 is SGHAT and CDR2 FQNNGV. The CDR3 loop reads CASSSTGLRDSRNTEAFF. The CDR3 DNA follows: TGTGCCAGCAGTTCCACCGGTCTTCGGGACAGCAGGAACACTGAAGCTTTCTTT.

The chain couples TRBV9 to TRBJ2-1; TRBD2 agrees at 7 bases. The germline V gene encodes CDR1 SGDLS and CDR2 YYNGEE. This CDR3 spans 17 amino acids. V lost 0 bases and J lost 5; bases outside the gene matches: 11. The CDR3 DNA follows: TGTGCCAGCAGCGTAGCCTTCGGACTAGGGTGGGACAATGAGCAGTTCTTC. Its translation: CASSVAFGLGWDNEQFF.

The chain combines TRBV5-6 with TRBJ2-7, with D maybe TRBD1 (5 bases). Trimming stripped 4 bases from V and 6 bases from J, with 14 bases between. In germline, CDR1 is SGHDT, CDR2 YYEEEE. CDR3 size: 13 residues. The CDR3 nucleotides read TGTGCCAGCAGCCAGATAAGGGGTCCCGAGCAGTACTTC. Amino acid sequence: CASSQIRGPEQYF.

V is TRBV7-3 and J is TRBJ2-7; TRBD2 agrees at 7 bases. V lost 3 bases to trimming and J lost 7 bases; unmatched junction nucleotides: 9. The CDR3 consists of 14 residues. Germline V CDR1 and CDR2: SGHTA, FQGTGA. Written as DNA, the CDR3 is TGTGCCAGCAGCTTGTTAGCGGGTGGGTCGGAGCAGTACTTC. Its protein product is CASSLLAGGSEQYF.

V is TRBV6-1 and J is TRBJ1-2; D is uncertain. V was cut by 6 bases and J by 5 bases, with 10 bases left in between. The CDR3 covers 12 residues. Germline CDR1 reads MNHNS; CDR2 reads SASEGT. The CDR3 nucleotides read TGTGCCAGCAGGCGCGGGGTTTATGGCTACACCTTC. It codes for CASRRGVYGYTF.

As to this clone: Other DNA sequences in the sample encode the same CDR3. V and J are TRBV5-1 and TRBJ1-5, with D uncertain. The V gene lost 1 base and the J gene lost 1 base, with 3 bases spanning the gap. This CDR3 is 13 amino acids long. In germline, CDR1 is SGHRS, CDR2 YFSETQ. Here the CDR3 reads CASSLQSNQPQHF. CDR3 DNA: TGCGCCAGCAGCTTGCAGAGCAATCAGCCCCAGCATTTT.

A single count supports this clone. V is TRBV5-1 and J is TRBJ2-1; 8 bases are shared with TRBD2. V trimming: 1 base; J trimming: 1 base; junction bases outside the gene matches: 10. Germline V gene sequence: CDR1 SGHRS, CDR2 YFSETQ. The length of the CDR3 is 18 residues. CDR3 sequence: CASSLMAVGLVSYNEQFF. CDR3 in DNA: TGCGCCAGCAGCTTGATGGCGGTGGGACTAGTGTCCTACAATGAGCAGTTCTTC.

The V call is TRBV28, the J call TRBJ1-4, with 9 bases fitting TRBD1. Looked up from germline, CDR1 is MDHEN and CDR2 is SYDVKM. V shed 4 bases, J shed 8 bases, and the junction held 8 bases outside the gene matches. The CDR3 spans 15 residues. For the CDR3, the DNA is TGTGCCAGCAGTTACCCGGGACAGGGTGGGGAAAAACTGTTTTTT. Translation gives CASSYPGQGGEKLFF.

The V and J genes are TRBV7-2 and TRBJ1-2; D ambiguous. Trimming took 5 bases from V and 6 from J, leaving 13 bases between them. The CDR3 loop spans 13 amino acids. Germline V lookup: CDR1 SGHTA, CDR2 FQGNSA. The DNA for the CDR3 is TGTGCCAGCAGCCCGCGGGGTGGACATGGCTACACCTTC. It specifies CASSPRGGHGYTF.

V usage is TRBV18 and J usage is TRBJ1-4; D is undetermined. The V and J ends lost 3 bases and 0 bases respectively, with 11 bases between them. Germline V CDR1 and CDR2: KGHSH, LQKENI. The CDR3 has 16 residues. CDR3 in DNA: TGTGCCAGCTCACCTACTCCTGGGGCAACTAATGAAAAACTGTTTTTT. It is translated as CASSPTPGATNEKLFF.

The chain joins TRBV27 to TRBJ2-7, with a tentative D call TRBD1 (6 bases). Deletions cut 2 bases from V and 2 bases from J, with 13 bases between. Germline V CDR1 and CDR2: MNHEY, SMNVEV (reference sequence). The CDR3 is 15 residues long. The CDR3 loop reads CASSLKAGDPYEQYF. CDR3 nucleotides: TGTGCCAGCAGTTTAAAAGCAGGGGATCCCTACGAGCAGTACTTC.

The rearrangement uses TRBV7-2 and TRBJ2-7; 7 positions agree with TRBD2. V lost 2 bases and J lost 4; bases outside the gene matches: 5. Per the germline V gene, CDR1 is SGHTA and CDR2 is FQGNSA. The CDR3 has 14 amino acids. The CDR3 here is CASSLSGTLYEQYF. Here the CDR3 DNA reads TGTGCCAGCAGCTTAAGCGGGACCCTATACGAGCAGTACTTC. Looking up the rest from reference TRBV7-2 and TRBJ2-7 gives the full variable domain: GAGVSQSPSNKVTEKGKDVELRCDPISGHTALYWYRQSLGQGLEFLIYFQGNSAPDKSGLPSDRFSAERTGGSVSTLTIQRTQQEDSAVYLCASSLSGTLYEQYFGPGTRLTVT.

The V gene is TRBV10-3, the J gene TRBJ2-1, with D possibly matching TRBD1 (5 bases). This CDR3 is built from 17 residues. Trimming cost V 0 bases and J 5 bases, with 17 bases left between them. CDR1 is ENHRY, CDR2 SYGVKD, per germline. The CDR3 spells CAISESRTISWNNEQFF. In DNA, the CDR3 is TGTGCCATCAGTGAGTCAAGGACAATCTCCTGGAACAATGAGCAGTTCTTC.

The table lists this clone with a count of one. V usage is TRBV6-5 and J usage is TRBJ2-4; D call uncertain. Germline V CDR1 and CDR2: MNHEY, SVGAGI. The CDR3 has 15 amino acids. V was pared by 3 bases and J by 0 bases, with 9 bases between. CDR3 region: CASSYMGSAKNIQYF. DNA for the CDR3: TGTGCCAGCAGTTATATGGGTTCAGCCAAAAACATTCAGTACTTC.

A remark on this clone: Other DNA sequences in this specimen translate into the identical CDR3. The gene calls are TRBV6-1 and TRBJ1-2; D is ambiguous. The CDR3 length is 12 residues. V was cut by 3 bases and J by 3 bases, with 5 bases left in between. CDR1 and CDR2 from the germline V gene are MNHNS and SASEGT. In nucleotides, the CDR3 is TGTGCCAGCAGTGACCGCGACTATGGCTACACCTTC. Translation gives CASSDRDYGYTF.

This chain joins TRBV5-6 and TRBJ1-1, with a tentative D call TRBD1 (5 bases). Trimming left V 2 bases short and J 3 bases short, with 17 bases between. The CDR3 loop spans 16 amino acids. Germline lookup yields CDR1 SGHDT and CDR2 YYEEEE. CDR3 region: CASSFRAGGLDTEAFF. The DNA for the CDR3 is TGTGCCAGCAGCTTTAGGGCCGGGGGATTGGACACTGAAGCTTTCTTT.

CDR3 residues: CASSPNRWDSSYEQYF. The DNA of the CDR3 is TGTGCCAGCAGCCCAAATCGGTGGGACAGCTCCTACGAGCAGTACTTC. The genes are TRBV28 and TRBJ2-5, with 7 bases that match TRBD1. The assigned J gene may be wrong: the sequence end matches TRBJ2-7 better. This CDR3 contains 16 residues. Per germline, CDR1 MDHEN and CDR2 SYDVKM.

This CDR3 reads CASSSPGTNNQPQHF. DNA for the CDR3: TGTGCCAGCAGTTCCCCGGGGACAAACAATCAGCCCCAGCATTTT. This chain connects TRBV28 to TRBJ1-5, with a possible D match to TRBD1 (6 bases). V lost 4 bases to trimming and J lost 3 bases, with 13 bases between them. The CDR3 is 15 amino acids. From germline, CDR1 is MDHEN and CDR2 SYDVKM.

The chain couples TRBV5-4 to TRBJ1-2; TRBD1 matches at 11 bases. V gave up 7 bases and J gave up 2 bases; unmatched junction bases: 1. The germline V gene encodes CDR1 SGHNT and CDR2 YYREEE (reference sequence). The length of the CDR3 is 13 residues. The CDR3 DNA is TGTGCCAGCGGGGACAGGGGGAACTATGGCTACACCTTC. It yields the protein CASGDRGNYGYTF.

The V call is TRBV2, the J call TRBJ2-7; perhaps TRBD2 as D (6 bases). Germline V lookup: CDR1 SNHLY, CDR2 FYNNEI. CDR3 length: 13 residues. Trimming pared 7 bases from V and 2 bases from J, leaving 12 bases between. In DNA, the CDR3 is TGTGCCAGCAAAGGAAGGAGGGCCTACGAGCAGTACTTC. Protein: CASKGRRAYEQYF.

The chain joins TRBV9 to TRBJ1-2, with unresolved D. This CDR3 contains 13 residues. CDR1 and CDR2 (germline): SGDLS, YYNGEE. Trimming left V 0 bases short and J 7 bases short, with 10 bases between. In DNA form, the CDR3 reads TGTGCCAGCAGCGTAGAAGGCACTGCTGGCTACACCTTC. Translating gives CASSVEGTAGYTF.

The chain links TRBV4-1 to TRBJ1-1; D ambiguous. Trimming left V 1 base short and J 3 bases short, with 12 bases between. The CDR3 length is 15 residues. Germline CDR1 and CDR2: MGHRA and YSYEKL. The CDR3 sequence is CASSQVGGQDTEAFF. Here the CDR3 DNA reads TGCGCCAGCAGCCAAGTAGGTGGGCAGGACACTGAAGCTTTCTTT.

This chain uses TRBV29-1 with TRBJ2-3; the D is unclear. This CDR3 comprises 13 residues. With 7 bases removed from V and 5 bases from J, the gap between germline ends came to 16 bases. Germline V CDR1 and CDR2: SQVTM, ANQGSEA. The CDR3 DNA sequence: TGCAGCGCCGCAGGACCCTCCCAAGATACGCAGTATTTT. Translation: CSAAGPSQDTQYF.

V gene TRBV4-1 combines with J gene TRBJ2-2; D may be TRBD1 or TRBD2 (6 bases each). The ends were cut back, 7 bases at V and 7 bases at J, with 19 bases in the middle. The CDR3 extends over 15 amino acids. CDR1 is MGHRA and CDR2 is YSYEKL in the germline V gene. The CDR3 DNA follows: TGCGCCAGCACCAGAAAGGGGGGAGAAGTCGGGGAGCTGTTTTTT. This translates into CASTRKGGEVGELFF.

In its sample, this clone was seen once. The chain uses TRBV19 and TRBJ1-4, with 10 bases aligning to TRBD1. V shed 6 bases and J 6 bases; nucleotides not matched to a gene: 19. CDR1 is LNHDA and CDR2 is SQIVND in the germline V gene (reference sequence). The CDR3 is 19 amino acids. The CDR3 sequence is CASSPTYRDRGRGDEKLFF. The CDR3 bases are TGTGCCAGTAGCCCTACTTACCGCGACAGGGGGCGGGGAGATGAAAAACTGTTTTTT.

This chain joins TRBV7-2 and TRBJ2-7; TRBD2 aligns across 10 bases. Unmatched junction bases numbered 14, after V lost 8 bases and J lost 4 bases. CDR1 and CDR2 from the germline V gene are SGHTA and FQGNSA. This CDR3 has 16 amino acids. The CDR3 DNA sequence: TGTGCCAGCTCCGCTAGCGGGAGACTTCTTGGGTACGAGCAGTACTTC. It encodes CASSASGRLLGYEQYF.

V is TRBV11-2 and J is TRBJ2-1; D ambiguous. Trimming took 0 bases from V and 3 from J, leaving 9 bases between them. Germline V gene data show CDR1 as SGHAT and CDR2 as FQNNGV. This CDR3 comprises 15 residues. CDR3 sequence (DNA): TGTGCCAGCAGCTTAGACCCCAGCCACTACAATGAGCAGTTCTTC. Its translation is CASSLDPSHYNEQFF. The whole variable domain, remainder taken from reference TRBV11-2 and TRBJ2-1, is EAGVAQSPRYKIIEKRQSVAFWCNPISGHATLYWYQQILGQGPKLLIQFQNNGVVDDSQLPKDRFSAERLKGVDSTLKIQPAKLEDSAVYLCASSLDPSHYNEQFFGPGTRLTVL.

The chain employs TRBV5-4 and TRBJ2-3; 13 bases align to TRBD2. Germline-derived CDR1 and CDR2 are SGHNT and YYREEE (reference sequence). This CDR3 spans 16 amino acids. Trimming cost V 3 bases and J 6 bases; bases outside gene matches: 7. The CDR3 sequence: CASSSGLAGVGDTQYF. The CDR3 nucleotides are TGTGCCAGCAGCTCCGGACTAGCGGGAGTTGGGGATACGCAGTATTTT.

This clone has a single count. The CDR3 loop is CASSYPGVPDTQYF. As DNA, the CDR3 is TGTGCCAGCAGTTATCCAGGGGTACCGGATACGCAGTATTTT. The gene calls are TRBV6-5 and TRBJ2-3; the D gene is possibly TRBD1 (6 bases). Per the germline V gene, CDR1 is MNHEY and CDR2 is SVGAGI. Trimming pared 3 bases from V and 6 bases from J, leaving 13 bases between. The CDR3 has 14 amino acids.

CDR3 loop: CASSLVGTSGPNTGELFF. CDR3 sequence (DNA): TGTGCCAGCAGCTTGGTCGGGACTAGCGGGCCAAACACCGGGGAGCTGTTTTTT. The rearrangement links TRBV5-4 to TRBJ2-2, with 12 positions matching TRBD2. V shed 0 bases and J 2 bases; nucleotides not matched to a gene: 5. CDR3 size: 18 residues. Per germline, CDR1 SGHNT and CDR2 YYREEE (reference sequence). Combining the CDR3 with reference TRBV5-4 and TRBJ2-2 gives the whole variable domain ETGVTQSPTHLIKTRGQQVTLRCSSQSGHNTVSWYQQALGQGPQFIFQYYREEENGRGNFPPRFSGLQFPNYSSELNVNALELDDSALYLCASSLVGTSGPNTGELFFGEGSRLTVL.